Listed below are T cell receptor beta chains from one sample, sequenced in a study of blood T cell repertoires in COVID-19. Profiling relied on immunoSEQ multiplex PCR, and the TCRdb table lists in-frame clones only, not all of them. The table has some 450,000 clones, 85% to 90% seen once. Sample: peripheral blood. The receptor set was obtained from a man aged 18-30 years with COVID-19, enrolled during active disease. Each CDR3 is given with its conserved first and last residue. The D gene is left open where the match is weak. Clone size is not always given. Where it is, it says once, few, many or a class for expanded clones.

v_gene,abundance,j_gene,len,d_gene,CDR3nt,CDR3aa
TRBV12-5,.,TRBJ1-1,16,.,TGTGCTAGTGGTTTCCCCGGTACAGGGTCGATAAACGAAGCTTTCTTT,CASGFPGTGSINEAFF
TRBV6-4,.,TRBJ2-2,15,TRBD2,TGTGCCAGCAGTGACTCAACTAGCGCCACCGGGGAGCTGTTTTTT,CASSDSTSATGELFF
TRBV18,.,TRBJ1-3,14,.,TGTGCCAGCTCACCAACTAGTGGGGGAAACACCATATATTTT,CASSPTSGGNTIYF
TRBV3-1/TRBV3-2,.,TRBJ1-4,15,.,TGTGCCAGCAGCCAAGATAGCAGCCTGAATGAAAAACTGTTTTTT,CASSQDSSLNEKLFF
TRBV5-1,.,TRBJ2-6,18,TRBD2,TGCGCCAGCAGCTTGGCGTTTAGCGGGGTCTCTGGGGCCAACGTCCTGACTTTC,CASSLAFSGVSGANVLTF
TRBV7-9,once,TRBJ2-7,12,TRBD2,TGTGCCAGCAGCACCACTAGCGGGGGGCAGTACTTC,CASSTTSGGQYF
TRBV5-1,.,TRBJ1-5,14,.,TGCGCCAGCAGCTTGGATGGGGGGGACCAGCCCCAGCATTTT,CASSLDGGDQPQHF
TRBV2,.,TRBJ2-1,15,.,TGTGCCAGCACCCGAGAGGGGGGGGCCGGGAATGAGCAGTTCTTC,CASTREGGAGNEQFF
TRBV6-5,.,TRBJ1-6,15,.,TGTGCCAGCAGTTACTCCGTGGGAGGGAATTCACCCCTCCACTTT,CASSYSVGGNSPLHF
TRBV29-1,.,TRBJ1-4,15,TRBD1,TGCAGCGTTGAAGATAGGGGGACAGGGTCCTCCGTTGCGTTTTTT,CSVEDRGTGSSVAFF
TRBV5-8,once,TRBJ2-1,16,TRBD1,TGTGCCAGCAGCAAACCGGGACAGGGCCATTTGGGTGAGCAGTTCTTC,CASSKPGQGHLGEQFF
TRBV27,.,TRBJ1-5,14,.,TGTGCCAGCAGTTTAACAGGAGGGGATCAGCCCCAGCATTTT,CASSLTGGDQPQHF
TRBV5-5,.,TRBJ2-7,12,.,TGTGCCAGCAGCCCCGCGAGGAACGAGCAGTACTTC,CASSPARNEQYF
TRBV2,.,TRBJ1-1,16,TRBD1,TGTGCCAGCAGTAAGCAGGGACAGGCAATAAACACTGAAGCTTTCTTT,CASSKQGQAINTEAFF
TRBV9,.,TRBJ2-2,16,.,TGTGCCAGCAGCGTGAGTACCGACACCTTTTTCGGGGAGCTGTTTTTT,CASSVSTDTFFGELFF
TRBV7-2,.,TRBJ2-5,14,TRBD2,TGTGCCAGCAGCTTTAGCGGGAGAGGGGAGACCCAGTACTTC,CASSFSGRGETQYF
TRBV5-8,once,TRBJ2-5,11,.,TGTGCCAGCAGCTCGCAAGAGACCCAGTACTTC,CASSSQETQYF
TRBV9,.,TRBJ2-2,15,TRBD2,TGTGCCAGCAGCTCAGCGGGGGGGTTCACCGGGGAGCTGTTTTTT,CASSSAGGFTGELFF
TRBV27,.,TRBJ1-6,16,.,TGTGCCAGCTCCAGCGGGGGATTCACCTATAATTCACCCCTCCACTTT,CASSSGGFTYNSPLHF
TRBV5-8,few,TRBJ1-5,17,TRBD1,TGTGCCAGCAGCAAGGGACAGCTCCCCTATAGCAATCAGCCCCAGCATTTT,CASSKGQLPYSNQPQHF
TRBV11-3,.,TRBJ2-1,14,.,TGTGCCAGCAGCTTAGATGTGGGGAGTGGTGAGCAGTTCTTC,CASSLDVGSGEQFF
TRBV2,.,TRBJ2-3,18,.,TGTGCCAGCAGTGATCAGTCCGACTTTTCATACTCCCCACATACGCAGTATTTT,CASSDQSDFSYSPHTQYF
TRBV11-2,.,TRBJ2-3,14,.,TGTGCCAGCAGCCCTTTCGGCTCGGGAGATACGCAGTATTTT,CASSPFGSGDTQYF
TRBV20-1,.,TRBJ1-4,14,.,TGCAGTGCTAGTTCAGGTCCTCTTAATGAAAAACTGTTTTTT,CSASSGPLNEKLFF
TRBV29-1,once,TRBJ1-4,12,.,TGCAGCGTTGTTGAGGGCAATGAAAAACTGTTTTTT,CSVVEGNEKLFF
TRBV18,few,TRBJ1-6,16,.,TGTGCCAGCTCACTAACATTGAGACAGGATAATTCACCCCTCCACTTT,CASSLTLRQDNSPLHF
TRBV19,.,TRBJ1-2,13,TRBD1,TGTGCCAGTACCACGGGACAGGTCTATGGCTACACCTTC,CASTTGQVYGYTF
TRBV20-1,.,TRBJ1-6,13,.,TGCAGTGCTAGTATTGGGCGGGATTCACCCCTCCACTTT,CSASIGRDSPLHF
TRBV5-4,once,TRBJ2-3,13,.,TGTGCCAGCAGCCTGGACAACATAGATACGCAGTATTTT,CASSLDNIDTQYF
TRBV7-2,.,TRBJ2-1,13,TRBD2,TGTGCCAGCAGCCTAACTAGCGTCTATGAGCAGTTCTTC,CASSLTSVYEQFF
TRBV29-1,once,TRBJ2-1,16,TRBD2,TGCAGCGTTGAAGGCGGGACTAGCGGACTCTACAATGAGCAGTTCTTC,CSVEGGTSGLYNEQFF
TRBV4-1,.,TRBJ2-1,14,.,TGCGCCAGCAGCCAAGATTATGCGGCCAATGAGCAGTTCTTC,CASSQDYAANEQFF
TRBV20-1,.,TRBJ1-3,15,TRBD1,TGCAGTGCTAGTCGACAAGGACAGGGGACAGACACCATATATTTT,CSASRQGQGTDTIYF
TRBV10-3,.,TRBJ1-1,12,.,TGTGCCATCGGAGGACTCTTCACTGAAGCTTTCTTT,CAIGGLFTEAFF
TRBV5-1,.,TRBJ2-1,14,TRBD2,TGCGCCAGCAGCGACCCTAGCGGGCACAATGAGCAGTTCTTC,CASSDPSGHNEQFF
TRBV10-3,.,TRBJ2-5,16,TRBD2,TGTGCCATCAGTGAGCCGGGACTAGCGGGCCAAGAGACCCAGTACTTC,CAISEPGLAGQETQYF
TRBV24-1,.,TRBJ2-3,15,.,TGTGCCACCAGTGATTTGACCCGGAGCGGGGATACGCAGTATTTT,CATSDLTRSGDTQYF
TRBV7-9,once,TRBJ2-6,15,.,TGTGCCAGCAGCCCTCGGTCCTCTGGGGCCAACGTCCTGACTTTC,CASSPRSSGANVLTF
TRBV6-5,.,TRBJ2-2,13,.,TGTGCCAGCCGGGCTAGCAACCAGAGGGAGCTGTTTTTT,CASRASNQRELFF
TRBV3-1/TRBV3-2,.,TRBJ1-1,21,.,TGTGCCAGCAGCCAAGAGAGTCCTTTCGGACAGTCGCGTTCTCTTAACACTGAAGCTTTCTTT,CASSQESPFGQSRSLNTEAFF
TRBV27,.,TRBJ2-1,13,.,TGTGCCAGCAGTTTCCCAGGCTACAATGAGCAGTTCTTC,CASSFPGYNEQFF
TRBV4-2,.,TRBJ2-3,16,TRBD2,TGTGCCAGCAGCCAACCCGGACTAGCGGGAGGAGATACGCAGTATTTT,CASSQPGLAGGDTQYF
TRBV4-1,.,TRBJ2-7,15,TRBD1,TGCGCCAGCAGCCAAGAAGTCGGACAGGCCTACGAGCAGTACTTC,CASSQEVGQAYEQYF
TRBV3-1/TRBV3-2,.,TRBJ2-2,14,TRBD2,TGTGCCAGCAGGGAGGGAGGGAGCACCGGGGAGCTGTTTTTT,CASREGGSTGELFF
TRBV27,.,TRBJ2-7,14,TRBD1,TGTGCCAGCAGTGTGACAGGGGGTACCTACGAGCAGTACTTC,CASSVTGGTYEQYF
TRBV5-8,.,TRBJ2-1,14,.,TGTGCCAGCAGCTTCCCGACAGGCCCGGTTGAGCAGTTCTTC,CASSFPTGPVEQFF
TRBV27,.,TRBJ2-3,15,TRBD2,TGTGCCAGCAGTGGGGTGGCGGGGGGGCGGGATACGCAGTATTTT,CASSGVAGGRDTQYF
TRBV2,.,TRBJ2-3,15,TRBD1,TGTGCCAGCACTCCACAGGGGGTGAGCACAGATACGCAGTATTTT,CASTPQGVSTDTQYF
TRBV2,.,TRBJ2-7,12,.,TGTGCCAGCGGGGACTTTTCCTACGAGCAGTACTTC,CASGDFSYEQYF
TRBV10-2,.,TRBJ2-5,15,TRBD1,TGCGCCAGCAGTGCGGACAGGGGGCGACAAGAGACCCAGTACTTC,CASSADRGRQETQYF
TRBV15,.,TRBJ2-3,14,.,TGTGCCACCAGCAGCGCGACTAGTGCAGATACGCAGTATTTT,CATSSATSADTQYF
TRBV19,once,TRBJ2-1,15,.,TGTGCCAGTAGTGGGTCCACGCAGGGGGGATTTGAGCAGTTCTTC,CASSGSTQGGFEQFF